This is a list of T cell receptor beta chains from one sample in a study of T cell responses to AZD1222 COVID-19 vaccine. Data came from immunoSEQ multiplex PCR; TCRdb stores just in-frame clones and leaves some out. This table holds about 100,000 clones, roughly 86% found once. The sequences come from peripheral blood, collected 28 days after the second dose of the MenACWY control vaccine. The receptor set was obtained from an adult who received the MenACWY meningococcal vaccine as a control. Both conserved end residues are part of each CDR3. A D gene is named only where the DNA matches it firmly. A row's size may be missing; if present it is once, few, many or a size class.

v_call	clone_size	d_call	j_call	cdr3_aa	cdr3_nt
TRBV28	NA	NA	TRBJ1-2	CATALYGYTF	TGTGCCACCGCCTTATATGGCTACACCTTC
TRBV28	NA	NA	TRBJ1-2	CASSSASPWTETPNYGYTF	TGTGCCAGCAGTTCAGCCTCACCGTGGACAGAAACACCTAACTATGGCTACACCTTC
TRBV4-2	NA	NA	TRBJ1-6	CASRYLGGGYNSPLHF	TGTGCCAGCAGATACCTAGGTGGAGGCTATAATTCACCCCTCCACTTT
TRBV6-5	NA	TRBD1	TRBJ1-3	CAVAGQALSGNTIYF	TGTGCCGTTGCCGGACAGGCCCTCTCTGGAAACACCATATATTTT
TRBV5-1	once	NA	TRBJ2-5	CASSITGSFLQETQYF	TGCGCCAGCAGCATAACAGGTTCCTTCCTCCAAGAGACCCAGTACTTC
TRBV5-1	NA	NA	TRBJ1-2	CASSTGNYGYTF	TGCGCCAGCAGCACAGGAAACTATGGCTACACCTTC
TRBV27	NA	NA	TRBJ2-3	CASSLLGGGGTDTQYF	TGTGCCAGCAGTTTATTGGGAGGCGGTGGTACAGATACGCAGTATTTT
TRBV3-1/TRBV3-2	NA	NA	TRBJ1-2	CASSQIRGGYTF	TGTGCCAGCAGCCAAATCAGGGGCGGCTACACCTTC
TRBV19	NA	NA	TRBJ2-3	CASRLSSSTDTQYF	TGTGCCAGTCGGCTCAGTTCTAGCACAGATACGCAGTATTTT
TRBV2	NA	NA	TRBJ1-6	CASSGGADSPLHF	TGTGCCAGCAGTGGTGGCGCAGACTCACCCCTCCACTTT
TRBV7-2	NA	NA	TRBJ1-1	CASSPFETPNTEAFF	TGTGCCAGCAGCCCTTTCGAGACTCCGAACACTGAAGCTTTCTTT
TRBV4-1	NA	TRBD1	TRBJ1-2	CASSQVGTGISNYGYTF	TGCGCCAGCAGCCAGGTTGGGACAGGGATTTCTAACTATGGCTACACCTTC
TRBV2	once	NA	TRBJ2-2	CASSPQATGELFF	TGTGCCAGCAGTCCTCAAGCGACCGGGGAGCTGTTTTTT
TRBV7-2	NA	NA	TRBJ1-1	CASRFDVGLTEAFF	TGTGCCAGCAGGTTTGACGTGGGGCTGACTGAAGCTTTCTTT